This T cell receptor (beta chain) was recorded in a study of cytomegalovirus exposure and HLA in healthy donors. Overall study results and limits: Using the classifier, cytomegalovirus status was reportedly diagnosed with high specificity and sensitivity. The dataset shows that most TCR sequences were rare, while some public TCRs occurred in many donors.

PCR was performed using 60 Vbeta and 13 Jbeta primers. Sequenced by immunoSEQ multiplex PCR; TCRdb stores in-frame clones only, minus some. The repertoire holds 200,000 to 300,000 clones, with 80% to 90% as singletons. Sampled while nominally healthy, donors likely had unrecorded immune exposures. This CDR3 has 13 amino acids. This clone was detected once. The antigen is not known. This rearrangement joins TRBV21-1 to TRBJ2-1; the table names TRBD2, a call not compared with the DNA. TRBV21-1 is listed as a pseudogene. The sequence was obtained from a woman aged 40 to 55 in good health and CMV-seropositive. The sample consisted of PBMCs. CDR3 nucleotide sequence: TGTGCCAGTCCCTCACGGGGAAGAAATGAGCAGTTCTTC. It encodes CASPSRGRNEQFF.